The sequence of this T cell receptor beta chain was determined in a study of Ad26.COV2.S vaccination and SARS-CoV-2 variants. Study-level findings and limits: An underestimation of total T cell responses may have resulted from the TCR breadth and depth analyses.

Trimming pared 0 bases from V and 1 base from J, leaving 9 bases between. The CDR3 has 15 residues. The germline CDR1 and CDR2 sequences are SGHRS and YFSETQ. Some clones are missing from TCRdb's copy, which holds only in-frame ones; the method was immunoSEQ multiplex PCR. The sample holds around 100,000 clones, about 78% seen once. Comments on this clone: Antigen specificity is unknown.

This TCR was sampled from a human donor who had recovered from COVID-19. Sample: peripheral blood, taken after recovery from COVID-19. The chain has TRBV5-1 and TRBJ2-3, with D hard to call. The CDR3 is CASSLVGVRTDTQYF. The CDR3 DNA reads TGCGCCAGCAGCTTGGTCGGAGTCCGCACAGATACGCAGTATTTT.